This TCR beta chain is drawn from a study of shared clonotypes between healthy human individuals. Study at large: The study used three CD4 naive, three CD4 memory, two CD8 naive and one CD8 memory plate per donor.

General study results and limits: Clonotypes which were not shared had lower generation probabilities than clonotypes that all four donors shared. A limitation of the genetic and exposure-history diversity represented arose from few donors.

This clone occurred a few times. Its antigen is not known. Using 200 ng DNA, 32,000 or so T cell genomes, the sorted-subset replicate PCRs were run. Data came from immunoSEQ multiplex PCR; TCRdb stores just in-frame clones and leaves some out. The sample gives 650,000 to 750,000 clones, roughly 78% of which show up once; approximately 1.8% is in the top ten. The V end lost 6 bases, the J end lost 0 bases, and 18 bases lay between the germline ends. Germline assignment: CDR1 MDHEN and CDR2 SYDVKM. The CDR3 runs 17 residues. The rearrangement joins TRBV28 to TRBJ1-3, with D possibly matching TRBD1 (5 bases). Sequencing used memory CD4+ T cells sorted from blood. Subset indicated: CD45RA-negative fraction. The TCR comes from a woman in her thirties in good health. CDR3 sequence (DNA): TGTGCCAGCAGCCTCGGAACTCGACAGCCCTCTGGAAACACCATATATTTT. This codes for CASSLGTRQPSGNTIYF. The full variable domain, completed using reference TRBV28 and TRBJ1-3, is DVKVTQSSRYLVKRTGEKVFLECVQDMDHENMFWYRQDPGLGLRLIYFSYDVKMKEKGDIPEGYSVSREKKERFSLILESASTNQTSMYLCASSLGTRQPSGNTIYFGEGSWLTVV.